This note documents a single T cell receptor (beta chain) sequence. Its target is unknown. TRB cDNA libraries were made by UMI-labeled 5' RACE. One entry per CDR3 protein, without DNA, is what TCRdb gives after re-calling the 5' RACE reads. In all, the sample yields about 150,000 distinct CDR3 sequences. Sorting yielded triplicates of about 300,000 cells for each CD8+ T cell subset. These data are taken from a study of CXCR3-negative and CXCR3-positive naive CD8 T cells. Whole-study results and caveats: CXCR3-expressing naive cells carried TRB CDR3s more hydrophobic than those of CXCR3-negative naive cells.

CDR1 is SEHNR, CDR2 FQNEAQ, per germline (reference sequence). The length of the CDR3 is 17 residues. This TCR came from a human donor in good health. Some clones in this sample may be carry-over from other donors' samples. Source material: naive CXCR3+ CD8+ T cells from blood. Specified subset: CD45RO-CCR7+CD27+CD95- naive CD8+ T cells expressing CXCR3 (TNR3+). The V call is TRBV7-9, the J call TRBJ2-7; TCRdb lists TRBD2, though no DNA is available to test this call. CDR3 protein: CASSLVATSGAYYEQYF.